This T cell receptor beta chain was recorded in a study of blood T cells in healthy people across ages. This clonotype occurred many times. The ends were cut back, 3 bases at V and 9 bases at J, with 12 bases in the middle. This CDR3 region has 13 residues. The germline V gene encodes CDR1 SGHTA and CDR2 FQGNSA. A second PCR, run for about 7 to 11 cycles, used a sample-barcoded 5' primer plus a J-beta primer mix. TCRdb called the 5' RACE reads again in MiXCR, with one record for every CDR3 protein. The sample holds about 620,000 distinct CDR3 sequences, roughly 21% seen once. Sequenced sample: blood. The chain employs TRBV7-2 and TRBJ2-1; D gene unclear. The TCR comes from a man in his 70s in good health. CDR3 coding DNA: TGTGCCAGCAGCTTGATAGATGGTAGTGAGCAGTTCTTC. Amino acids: CASSLIDGSEQFF. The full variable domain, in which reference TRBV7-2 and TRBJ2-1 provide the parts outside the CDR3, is GAGVSQSPSNKVTEKGKDVELRCDPISGHTALYWYRQSLGQGLEFLIYFQGNSAPDKSGLPSDRFSAERTGGSVSTLTIQRTQQEDSAVYLCASSLIDGSEQFFGPGTRLTVL.